This T cell receptor beta chain came from a study of monozygotic twins with inflammatory bowel disease (dated by TCRdb to about 2019). At the level of the whole study: The complete study included approximately 28 monozygotic twin pairs: 19 IBD-discordant Danish pairs and nine German pairs, of which four were IBD-concordant and five were IBD-discordant. Each individual had, on average, about 151 000 unique TCRalpha sequences and 181 000 unique TCRbeta sequences available for analysis. The search for disease-associated traits relied mainly on comparing IBD patients with their genetically identical healthy co-twins within discordant pairs.

The method behind the library was 5' RACE. For each TCR library, 3,500 to 4,000 ng of total RNA was used. For each sample, cDNA was synthesized in eight separate reactions using SMARTScribe reverse transcriptase. Unique molecular identifiers containing a 6-nucleotide sample barcode were introduced through template switching during cDNA synthesis. Two nested PCRs of approximately 16 and 9 cycles amplified the TCRalpha and TCRbeta cDNA, and bead purification followed each PCR. Before amplification, the cDNA was treated with uracil DNA-glycosylase and purified using the QIAquick PCR purification kit. The second PCR added Illumina TruSeq-compatible adapters along with sample-specific barcodes. TapeStation and Qubit were used to check library quality and concentration, and 4.5 to 5 ng of each library was pooled. Sequencing of the pooled libraries was done on an Illumina HiSeq2500 single-index Rapid Run using custom sequencing primers and 2 x 100 bp reads. On the authors' methods: MiGEC version 1.2.6 was used for UMI-based consensus assembly to correct PCR and sequencing errors. MiXCR version 2.1.1 handled V(D)J alignment, clonotype assembly and CDR3 extraction. Normalisation of gene usage, clonotype sharing and MAIT/NKT TCR abundance was achieved by analysing the top 1000, 10 000 and 20 000 clonotypes per sample. After downsampling to 27 000 UMIs, diversity was calculated as the inverse Simpson index using the vegan R package. Paired Mann-Whitney U tests were applied to discordant twin pairs, and Benjamini-Hochberg correction was used for multiple testing. Following reprocessing of the reads by TCRdb, the data hold one row per CDR3 protein sequence and no DNA is available. These V and J calls originate from TCRdb's pipeline instead of the authors' own analysis. The sample table holds around 140,000 distinct CDR3 sequences. More than 1% of the sample is taken by the ten largest.

Reading the germline V gene gives CDR1 MDHEN and CDR2 SYDVKM. The CDR3 starts with the cysteine, ends with the phenylalanine, and has 17 residues. Only the protein sequence is given. Notes on this clonotype: Its antigen is not yet known.

From each donor, an approximately 2.5 ml peripheral blood sample was collected into PAXgene tubes and kept at -80 degrees C. Without T cell sorting, total RNA was isolated from whole blood using the PAXgene blood miRNA kit on an automated QIAcube. Peripheral blood from monozygotic twin pairs, either concordant or discordant for inflammatory bowel disease, underwent deep TCRalpha and TCRbeta repertoire profiling that used unique molecular barcoding. Smoking habits were recorded for all twin pairs, and individuals were classified as current, former or never smokers. Paper-wide results and their limitations: TCRbeta repertoire diversity, by inverse Simpson index, was decreased in IBD patients compared with their healthy co-twins. Compared with healthy twins, IBD patients shared fewer clonotypes with other individuals, and the difference was most pronounced in patients with signs of disease activity. Because patients were on differing immunosuppressive treatments, the repertoires may have picked up extra background noise and inter-individual variability. Repertoire similarity did not differ between concordant and discordant twins, which could be due to limited statistical power. Distinction between different T cell subtypes could not be achieved in the analysis. The results gave no support for a single strong signal or clonotype linked to IBD.

The sample consisted of blood. This TCR derives from a human donor with ulcerative colitis or Crohn's disease, or a healthy co-twin of an affected twin (not recorded which). Recombination linked TRBV28 to TRBJ2-6; TCRdb designates TRBD1, a call that cannot be tested without DNA. Here the CDR3 is given as CASSYGQPISGANVLTF.